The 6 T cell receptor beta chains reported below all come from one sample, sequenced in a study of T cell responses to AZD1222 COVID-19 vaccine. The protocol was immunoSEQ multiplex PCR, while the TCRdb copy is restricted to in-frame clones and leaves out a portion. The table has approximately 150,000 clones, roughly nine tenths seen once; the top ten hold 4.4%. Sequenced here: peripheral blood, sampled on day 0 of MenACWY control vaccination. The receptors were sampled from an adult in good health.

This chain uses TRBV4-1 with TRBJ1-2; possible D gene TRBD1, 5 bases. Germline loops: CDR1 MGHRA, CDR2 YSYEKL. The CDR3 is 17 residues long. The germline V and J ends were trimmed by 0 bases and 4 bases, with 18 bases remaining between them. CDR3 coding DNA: TGCGCCAGCAGCCAAGACCCTCTGGGGGATGGTTTCTATGGCTACACCTTC. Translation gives CASSQDPLGDGFYGYTF.

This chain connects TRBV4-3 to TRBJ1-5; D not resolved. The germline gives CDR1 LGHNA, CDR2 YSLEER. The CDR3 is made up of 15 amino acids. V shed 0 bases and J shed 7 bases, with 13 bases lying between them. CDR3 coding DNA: TGCGCCAGCAGCCAAGATTGGCAGGATAGACAGCCCCAGCATTTT. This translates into CASSQDWQDRQPQHF.

The CDR3 nucleotides are TGTGCCAGCAGCGTGGGACTAGCGGGAGGTGGTAATGAGCAGTTCTTC. Its translation: CASSVGLAGGGNEQFF. The genes are TRBV9 and TRBJ2-7, with 15 positions matching TRBD2. Judging by the DNA end, TRBJ2-1 fits better; the J call may be wrong. From germline, CDR1 is SGDLS and CDR2 YYNGEE. CDR3 size: 16 residues.

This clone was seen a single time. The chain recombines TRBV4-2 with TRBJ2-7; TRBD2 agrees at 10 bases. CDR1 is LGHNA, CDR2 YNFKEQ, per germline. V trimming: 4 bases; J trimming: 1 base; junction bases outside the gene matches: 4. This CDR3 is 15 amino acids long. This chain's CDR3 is CASSRGTSVSYEQYF. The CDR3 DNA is TGTGCCAGCAGCCGCGGGACTAGCGTTTCCTACGAGCAGTACTTC.

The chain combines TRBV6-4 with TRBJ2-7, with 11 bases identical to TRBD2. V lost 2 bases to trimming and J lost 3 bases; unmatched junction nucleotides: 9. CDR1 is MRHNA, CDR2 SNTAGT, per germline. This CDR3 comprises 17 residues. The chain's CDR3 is CASSDEASGRPVYEQYF. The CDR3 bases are TGTGCCAGCAGTGACGAGGCTAGCGGGAGGCCCGTCTACGAGCAGTACTTC.

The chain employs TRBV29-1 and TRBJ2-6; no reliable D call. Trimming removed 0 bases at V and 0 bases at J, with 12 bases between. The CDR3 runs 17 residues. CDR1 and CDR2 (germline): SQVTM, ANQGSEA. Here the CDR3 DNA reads TGCAGCGTTGAAGATAGACCCTCGTTCTCTGGGGCCAACGTCCTGACTTTC. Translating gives CSVEDRPSFSGANVLTF.